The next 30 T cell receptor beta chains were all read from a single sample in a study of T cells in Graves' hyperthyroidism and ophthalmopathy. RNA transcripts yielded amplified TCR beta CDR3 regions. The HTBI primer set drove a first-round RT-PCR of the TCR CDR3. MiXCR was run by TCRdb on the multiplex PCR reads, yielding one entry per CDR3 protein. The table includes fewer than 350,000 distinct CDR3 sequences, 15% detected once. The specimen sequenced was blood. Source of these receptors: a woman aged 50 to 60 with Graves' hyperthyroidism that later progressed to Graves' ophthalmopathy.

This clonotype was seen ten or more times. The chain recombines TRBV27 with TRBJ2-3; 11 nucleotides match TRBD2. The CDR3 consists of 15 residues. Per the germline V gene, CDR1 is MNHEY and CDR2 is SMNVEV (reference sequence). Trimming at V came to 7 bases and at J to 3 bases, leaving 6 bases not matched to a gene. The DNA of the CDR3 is TGTGCCAGCACTCGACGACTAGCGGGGACAGATACGCAGTATTTT. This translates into CASTRRLAGTDTQYF.

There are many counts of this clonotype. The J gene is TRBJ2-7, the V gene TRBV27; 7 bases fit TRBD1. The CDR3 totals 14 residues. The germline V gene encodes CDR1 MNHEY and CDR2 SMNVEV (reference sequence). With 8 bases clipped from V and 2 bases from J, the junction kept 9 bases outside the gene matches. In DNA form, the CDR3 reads TGTGCCAGCTCTAGGACGACAGGGACCTACGAGCAGTACTTC. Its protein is CASSRTTGTYEQYF.

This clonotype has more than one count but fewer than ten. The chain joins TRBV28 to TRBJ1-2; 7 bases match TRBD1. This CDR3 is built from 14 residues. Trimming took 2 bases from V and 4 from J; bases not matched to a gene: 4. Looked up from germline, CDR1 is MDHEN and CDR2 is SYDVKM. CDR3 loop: CASSLSRGSYGYTF. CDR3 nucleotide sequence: TGTGCCAGCAGTTTAAGCAGGGGGAGCTATGGCTACACCTTC.

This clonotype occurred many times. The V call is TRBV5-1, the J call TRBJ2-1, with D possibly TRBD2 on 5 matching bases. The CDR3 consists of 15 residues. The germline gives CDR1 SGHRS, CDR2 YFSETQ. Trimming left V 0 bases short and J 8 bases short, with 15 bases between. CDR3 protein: CASSLVGESFDEQFF. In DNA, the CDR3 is TGCGCCAGCAGCTTGGTGGGAGAGTCTTTCGATGAGCAGTTCTTC.

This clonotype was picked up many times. The CDR3 sequence is CASSEVFATGGQETQYF. The CDR3 DNA sequence: TGTGCCAGCAGTGAAGTTTTTGCGACAGGGGGACAAGAGACCCAGTACTTC. V gene TRBV6-1 combines with J gene TRBJ2-5; 9 nucleotides align to TRBD1. The CDR3 contains 17 residues. The V segment lost 1 base and the J segment 2 bases; nucleotides outside the gene matches: 8. Germline V gene data show CDR1 as MNHNS and CDR2 as SASEGT.

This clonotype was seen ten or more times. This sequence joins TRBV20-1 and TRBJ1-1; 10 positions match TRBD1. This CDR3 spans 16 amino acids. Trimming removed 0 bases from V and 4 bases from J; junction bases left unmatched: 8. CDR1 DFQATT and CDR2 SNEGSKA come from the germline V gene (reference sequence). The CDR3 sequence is CSARDRQGAGSTEAFF. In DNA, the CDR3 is TGCAGTGCTAGAGATCGACAGGGGGCAGGTAGCACTGAAGCTTTCTTT.

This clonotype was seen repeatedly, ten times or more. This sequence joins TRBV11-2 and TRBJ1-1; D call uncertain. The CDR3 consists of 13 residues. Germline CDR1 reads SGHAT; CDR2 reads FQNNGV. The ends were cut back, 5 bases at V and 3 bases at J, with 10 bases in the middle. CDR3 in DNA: TGTGCCAGCAGCGAGGGAGGGTACACTGAAGCTTTCTTT. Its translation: CASSEGGYTEAFF.

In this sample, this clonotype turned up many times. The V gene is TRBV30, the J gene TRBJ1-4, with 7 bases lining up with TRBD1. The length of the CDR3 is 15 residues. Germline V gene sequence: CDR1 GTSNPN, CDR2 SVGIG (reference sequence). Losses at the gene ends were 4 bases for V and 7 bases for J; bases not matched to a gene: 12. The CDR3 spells CAWMPGTDLAEKLFF. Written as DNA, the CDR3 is TGTGCCTGGATGCCCGGGACAGACTTGGCTGAAAAACTGTTTTTT. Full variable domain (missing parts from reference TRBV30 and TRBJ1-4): SQTIHQWPATLVQPVGSPLSLECTVEGTSNPNLYWYRQAAGRGLQLLFYSVGIGQISSEVPQNLSASRPQDRQFILSSKKLLLSDSGFYLCAWMPGTDLAEKLFFGSGTQLSVL.

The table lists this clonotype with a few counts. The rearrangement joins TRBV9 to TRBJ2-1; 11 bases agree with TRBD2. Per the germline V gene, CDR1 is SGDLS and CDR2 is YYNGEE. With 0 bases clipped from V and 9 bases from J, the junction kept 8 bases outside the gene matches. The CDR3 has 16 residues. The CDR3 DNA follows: TGTGCCAGCAGCGTAGACACTAGCGGGAGTGGTTGTGAGCAGTTCTTC. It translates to CASSVDTSGSGCEQFF.

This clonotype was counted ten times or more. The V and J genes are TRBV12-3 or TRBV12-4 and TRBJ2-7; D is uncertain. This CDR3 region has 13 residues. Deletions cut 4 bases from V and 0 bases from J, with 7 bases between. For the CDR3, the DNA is TGTGCCAGCAGTTCACAGAACTCCTACGAGCAGTACTTC. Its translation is CASSSQNSYEQYF.

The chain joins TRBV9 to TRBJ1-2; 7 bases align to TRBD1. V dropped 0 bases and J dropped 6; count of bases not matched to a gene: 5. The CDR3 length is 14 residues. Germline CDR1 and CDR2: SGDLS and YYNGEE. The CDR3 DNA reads TGTGCCAGCAGCGTAGAAGGCAGGGGGGATGGCTACACCTTC. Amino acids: CASSVEGRGDGYTF.

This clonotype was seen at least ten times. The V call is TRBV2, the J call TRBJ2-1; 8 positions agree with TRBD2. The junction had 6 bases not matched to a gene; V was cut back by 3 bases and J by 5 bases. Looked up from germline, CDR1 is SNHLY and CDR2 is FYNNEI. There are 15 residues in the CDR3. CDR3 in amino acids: CASSDEAGAHNEQFF. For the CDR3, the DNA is TGTGCCAGCAGTGATGAAGCGGGAGCTCACAATGAGCAGTTCTTC.

DNA for the CDR3: TGTGCCAGCAGCCAAGATAGTGGCCAGGGTGTGGGAAAACTGTTTTTT. Translating it yields CASSQDSGQGVGKLFF. This chain connects TRBV4-2 to TRBJ1-4; a weak D match, TRBD1 (5 bases). Between the trimmed V and J ends, which lost 0 bases and 10 bases, there was a span of 18 bases. Germline CDR1 LGHNA, CDR2 YNFKEQ. This CDR3 comprises 16 residues.

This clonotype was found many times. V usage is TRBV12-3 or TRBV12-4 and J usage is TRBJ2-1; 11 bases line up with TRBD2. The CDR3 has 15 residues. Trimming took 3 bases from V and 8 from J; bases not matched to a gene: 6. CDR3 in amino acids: CASSFNSGRADEQFF. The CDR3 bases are TGTGCCAGCAGTTTTAATAGCGGGAGGGCGGATGAGCAGTTCTTC.

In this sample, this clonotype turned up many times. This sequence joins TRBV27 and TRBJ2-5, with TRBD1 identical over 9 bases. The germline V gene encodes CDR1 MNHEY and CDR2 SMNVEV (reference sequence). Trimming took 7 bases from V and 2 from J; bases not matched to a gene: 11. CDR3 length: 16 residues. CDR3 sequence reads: CASNPRMGTGQETQYF. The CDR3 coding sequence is TGTGCCAGCAACCCCAGGATGGGGACAGGGCAAGAGACCCAGTACTTC.

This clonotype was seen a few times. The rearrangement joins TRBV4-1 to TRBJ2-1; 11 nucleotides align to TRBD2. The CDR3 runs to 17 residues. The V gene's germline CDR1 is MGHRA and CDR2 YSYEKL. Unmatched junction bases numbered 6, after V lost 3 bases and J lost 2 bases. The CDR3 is CASSQGLSGRAYNEQFF. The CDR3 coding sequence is TGCGCCAGCAGCCAGGGCCTTAGCGGGAGGGCCTACAATGAGCAGTTCTTC.

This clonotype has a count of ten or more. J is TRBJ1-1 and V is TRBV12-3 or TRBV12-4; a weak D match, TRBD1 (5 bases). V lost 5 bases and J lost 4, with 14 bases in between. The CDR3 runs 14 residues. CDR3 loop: CASSNSGGTTEAFF. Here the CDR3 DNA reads TGTGCCAGCAGTAACTCGGGGGGTACCACTGAAGCTTTCTTT.

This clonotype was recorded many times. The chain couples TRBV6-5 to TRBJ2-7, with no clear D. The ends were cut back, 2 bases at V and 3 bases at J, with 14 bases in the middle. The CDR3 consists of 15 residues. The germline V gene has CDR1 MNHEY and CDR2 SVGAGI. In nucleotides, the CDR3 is TGTGCCAGCAGTTACCTCCCGGACGGAGACTACGAGCAGTACTTC. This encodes CASSYLPDGDYEQYF.

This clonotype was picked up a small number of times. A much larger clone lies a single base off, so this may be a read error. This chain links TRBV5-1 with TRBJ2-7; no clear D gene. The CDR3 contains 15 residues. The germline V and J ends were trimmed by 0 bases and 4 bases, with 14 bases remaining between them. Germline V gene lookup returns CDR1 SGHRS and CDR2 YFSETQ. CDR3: CASSLGWLTTYEQYF. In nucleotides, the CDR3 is TGCGCCAGCAGCTTGGGATGGCTAACGACTTACGAGCAGTACTTC.

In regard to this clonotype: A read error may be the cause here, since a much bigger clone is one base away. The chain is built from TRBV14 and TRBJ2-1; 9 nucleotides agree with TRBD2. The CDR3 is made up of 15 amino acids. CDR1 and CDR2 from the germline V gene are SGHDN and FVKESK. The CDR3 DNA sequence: TGTGCCAGCGGCCAAGGGACTAGCAGATACAATGAGCAGTTCTTC. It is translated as CASGQGTSRYNEQFF.

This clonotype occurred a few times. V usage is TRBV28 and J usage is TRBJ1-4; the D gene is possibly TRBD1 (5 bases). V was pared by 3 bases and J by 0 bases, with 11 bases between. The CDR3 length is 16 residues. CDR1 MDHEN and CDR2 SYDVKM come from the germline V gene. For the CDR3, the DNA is TGTGCCAGCAGTTTCGGGGCGGGTGCAACTAATGAAAAACTGTTTTTT. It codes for CASSFGAGATNEKLFF. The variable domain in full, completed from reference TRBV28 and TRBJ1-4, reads DVKVTQSSRYLVKRTGEKVFLECVQDMDHENMFWYRQDPGLGLRLIYFSYDVKMKEKGDIPEGYSVSREKKERFSLILESASTNQTSMYLCASSFGAGATNEKLFFGSGTQLSVL.

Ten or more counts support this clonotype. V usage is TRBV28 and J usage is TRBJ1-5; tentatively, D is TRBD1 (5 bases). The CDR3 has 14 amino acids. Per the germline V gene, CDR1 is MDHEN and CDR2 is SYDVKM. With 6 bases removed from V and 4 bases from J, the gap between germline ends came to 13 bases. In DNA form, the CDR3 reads TGTGCCAGCAGCTGGGGGGGGTTGAATCAGCCCCAGCATTTT. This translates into CASSWGGLNQPQHF.

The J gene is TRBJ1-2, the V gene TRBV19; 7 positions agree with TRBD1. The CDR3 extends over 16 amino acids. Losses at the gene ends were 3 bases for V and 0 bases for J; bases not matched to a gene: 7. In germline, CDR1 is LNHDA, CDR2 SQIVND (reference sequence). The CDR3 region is CASSIKSGTANYGYTF. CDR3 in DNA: TGTGCCAGTAGTATCAAATCCGGGACAGCTAACTATGGCTACACCTTC.

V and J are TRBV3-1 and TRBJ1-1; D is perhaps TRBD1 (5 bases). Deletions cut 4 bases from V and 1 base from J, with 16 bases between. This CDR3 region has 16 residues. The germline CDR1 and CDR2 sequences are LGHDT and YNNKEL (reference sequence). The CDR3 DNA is TGTGCCAGCAGCCCTCACGGCGGGACGGCGAACACTGAAGCTTTCTTT. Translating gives CASSPHGGTANTEAFF. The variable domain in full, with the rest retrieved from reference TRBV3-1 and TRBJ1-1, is DTAVSQTPKYLVTQMGNDKSIKCEQNLGHDTMYWYKQDSKKFLKIMFSYNNKELIINETVPNRFSPKSPDKAHLNLHINSLELGDSAVYFCASSPHGGTANTEAFFGQGTRLTVV.

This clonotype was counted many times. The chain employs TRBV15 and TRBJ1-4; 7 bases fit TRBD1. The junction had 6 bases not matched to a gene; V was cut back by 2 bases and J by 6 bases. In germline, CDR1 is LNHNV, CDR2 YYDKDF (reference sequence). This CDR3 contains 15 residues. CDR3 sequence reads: CATSRLGQVDEKLFF. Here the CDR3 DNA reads TGTGCCACCAGCAGACTAGGACAGGTGGATGAAAAACTGTTTTTT.

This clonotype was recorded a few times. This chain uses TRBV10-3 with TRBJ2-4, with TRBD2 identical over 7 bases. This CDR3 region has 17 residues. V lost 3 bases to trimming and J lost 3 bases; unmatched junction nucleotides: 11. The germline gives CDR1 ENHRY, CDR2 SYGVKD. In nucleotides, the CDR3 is TGTGCCATCAGTGATTTTGGGGGGAGGGTCGTCAAAAACATTCAGTACTTC. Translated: CAISDFGGRVVKNIQYF.

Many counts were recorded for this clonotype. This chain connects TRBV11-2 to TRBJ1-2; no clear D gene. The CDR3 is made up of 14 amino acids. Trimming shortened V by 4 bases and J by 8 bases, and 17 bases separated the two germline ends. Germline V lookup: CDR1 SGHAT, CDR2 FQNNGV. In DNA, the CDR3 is TGTGCCAGCAGCTCGAGCAGATCCGCTGGGGGCTACACCTTC. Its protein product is CASSSSRSAGGYTF.

CDR3 nucleotide sequence: TGTGCCAGCAGCGTAGGTGGCAGAGCAGATACGCAGTATTTT. Translating it yields CASSVGGRADTQYF. The chain joins TRBV9 to TRBJ2-3; D unclear. The CDR3 runs to 14 residues. Germline V gives CDR1 SGDLS, CDR2 YYNGEE. V dropped 0 bases and J dropped 4 bases, with 9 bases sitting between them.

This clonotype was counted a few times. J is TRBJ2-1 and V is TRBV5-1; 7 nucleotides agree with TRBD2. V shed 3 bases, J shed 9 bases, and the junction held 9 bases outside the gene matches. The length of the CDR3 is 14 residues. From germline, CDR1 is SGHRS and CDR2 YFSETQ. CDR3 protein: CASSWGGGVPEQFF. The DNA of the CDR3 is TGCGCCAGCAGCTGGGGGGGTGGGGTGCCTGAGCAGTTCTTC.

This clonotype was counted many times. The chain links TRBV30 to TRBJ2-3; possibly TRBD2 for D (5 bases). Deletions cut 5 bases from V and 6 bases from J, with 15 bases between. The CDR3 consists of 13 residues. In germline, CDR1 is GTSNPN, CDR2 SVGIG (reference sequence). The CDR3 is CAWSLAVRDTQYF. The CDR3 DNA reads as TGTGCCTGGTCGCTAGCTGTCCGGGATACGCAGTATTTT.